The present T cell receptor (beta chain) was sequenced within a study of blood T cell repertoires in COVID-19. Study-wide background: Acute-phase and convalescent COVID-19 samples originated in the United States, Italy and Spain.

Generated by immunoSEQ multiplex PCR, the TCRdb table keeps only in-frame clones and is missing some. This table has approximately 280,000 clones, 80% to 85% appearing once. This CDR3 is built from 12 residues. CDR1 MNHEY and CDR2 SVGAGI come from the germline V gene. V lost 6 bases, J lost 3 bases, and 9 bases lay in between. Material: PBMCs or T cells enriched from blood (not recorded which). This sequence was found in a man between 40 and 49 years old who had been exposed to COVID-19. V usage is TRBV6-5 and J usage is TRBJ2-7, with TRBD1 as a possible D gene (6 bases). CDR3 coding DNA: TGTGCCAGCAGCCCGGGACACTACGAGCAGTACTTC. This translates into CASSPGHYEQYF.